This T cell receptor (beta chain) was identified in a study of control samples from healthy donors and cancer patients. The germline V gene encodes CDR1 MDHEN and CDR2 SYDVKM. V was trimmed by 7 bases and J by 2 bases, leaving 18 bases between them. The CDR3 sequence is 15 residues long. Sequencing used immunoSEQ multiplex PCR; TCRdb keeps in-frame clones, though not all of them. In the table there are approximately 180,000 clones, under 95% of which are singletons. The gene calls are TRBV28 and TRBJ2-7; D might be TRBD1 or TRBD2, each matching 6 bases. This receptor was obtained from a woman aged 18-29 years in good health. The sample was blood. CDR3 in amino acids: CASTNMRGGTYEQYF. The DNA for the CDR3 is TGTGCCAGCACCAATATGAGAGGGGGGACCTACGAGCAGTACTTC.